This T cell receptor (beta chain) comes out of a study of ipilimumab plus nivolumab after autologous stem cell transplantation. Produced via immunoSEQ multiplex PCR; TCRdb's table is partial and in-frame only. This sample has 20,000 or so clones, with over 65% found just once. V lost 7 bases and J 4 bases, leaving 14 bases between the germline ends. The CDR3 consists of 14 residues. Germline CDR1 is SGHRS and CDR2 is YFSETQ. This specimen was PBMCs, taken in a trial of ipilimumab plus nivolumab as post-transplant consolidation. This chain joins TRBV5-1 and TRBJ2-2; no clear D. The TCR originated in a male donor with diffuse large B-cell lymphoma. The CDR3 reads CASAPLASTGELFF. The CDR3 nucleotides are TGCGCCAGCGCCCCGCTCGCTAGCACCGGGGAGCTGTTTTTT.